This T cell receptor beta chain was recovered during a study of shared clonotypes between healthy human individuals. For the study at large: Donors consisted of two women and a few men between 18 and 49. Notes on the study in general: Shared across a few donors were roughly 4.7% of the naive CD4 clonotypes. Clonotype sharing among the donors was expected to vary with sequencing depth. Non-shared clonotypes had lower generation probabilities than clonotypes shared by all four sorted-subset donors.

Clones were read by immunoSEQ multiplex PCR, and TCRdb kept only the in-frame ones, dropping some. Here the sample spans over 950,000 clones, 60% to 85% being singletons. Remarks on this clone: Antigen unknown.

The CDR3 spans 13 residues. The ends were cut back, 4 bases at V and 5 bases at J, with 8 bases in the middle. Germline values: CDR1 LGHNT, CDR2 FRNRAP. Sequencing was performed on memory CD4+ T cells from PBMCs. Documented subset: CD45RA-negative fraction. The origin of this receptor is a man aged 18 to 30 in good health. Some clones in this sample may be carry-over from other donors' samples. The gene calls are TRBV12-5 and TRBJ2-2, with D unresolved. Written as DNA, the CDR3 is TGTGCTAGTGGTTCACCACTTACCGGGGAGCTGTTTTTT. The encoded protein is CASGSPLTGELFF.